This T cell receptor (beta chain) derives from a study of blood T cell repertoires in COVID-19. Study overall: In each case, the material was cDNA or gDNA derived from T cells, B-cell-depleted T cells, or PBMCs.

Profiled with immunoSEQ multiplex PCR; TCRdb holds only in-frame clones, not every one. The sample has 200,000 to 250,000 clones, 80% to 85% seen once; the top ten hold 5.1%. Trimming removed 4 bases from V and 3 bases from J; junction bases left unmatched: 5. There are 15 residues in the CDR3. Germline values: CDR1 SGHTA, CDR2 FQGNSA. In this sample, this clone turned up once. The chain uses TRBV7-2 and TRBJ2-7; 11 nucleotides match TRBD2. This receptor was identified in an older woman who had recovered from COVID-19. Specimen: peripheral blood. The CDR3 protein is CASSSLAGGYYEQYF. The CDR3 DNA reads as TGTGCCAGCAGCTCATTAGCGGGGGGGTACTACGAGCAGTACTTC.